This T cell receptor beta chain was captured by sequencing in a study of cytomegalovirus exposure and HLA in healthy donors. The PCR employed 60 Vbeta primers together with 13 Jbeta primers. Generated by immunoSEQ multiplex PCR, the TCRdb table keeps only in-frame clones and is missing some. The table has roughly 120,000 clones, roughly 80% seen once. In germline, CDR1 is MNHEY, CDR2 SMNVEV (reference sequence). The CDR3 is made up of 15 amino acids. The V gene lost 1 base and the J gene lost 6 bases, with 14 bases spanning the gap. The sample consisted of PBMCs. V usage is TRBV27 and J usage is TRBJ2-3, with TRBD2 as a possible D gene (7 bases). The clonotype comes from a woman aged 25-40 years in good health and CMV-seropositive. The CDR3 loop is CASSLWAGAGDTQYF. The CDR3, as DNA: TGTGCCAGCAGTTTATGGGCGGGGGCGGGGGATACGCAGTATTTT.